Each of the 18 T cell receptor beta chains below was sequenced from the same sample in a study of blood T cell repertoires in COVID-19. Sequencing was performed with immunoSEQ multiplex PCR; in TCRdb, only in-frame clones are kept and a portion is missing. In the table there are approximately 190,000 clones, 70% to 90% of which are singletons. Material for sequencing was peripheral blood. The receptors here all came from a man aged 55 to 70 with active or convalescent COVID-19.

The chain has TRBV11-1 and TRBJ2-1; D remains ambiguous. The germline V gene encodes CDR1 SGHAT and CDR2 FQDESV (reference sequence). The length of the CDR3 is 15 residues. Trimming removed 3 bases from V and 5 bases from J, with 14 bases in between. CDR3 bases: TGTGCCAGCAGCTTTGGATCCTCAGGTAACAATGAGCAGTTCTTC. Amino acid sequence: CASSFGSSGNNEQFF. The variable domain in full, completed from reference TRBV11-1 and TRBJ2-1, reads EAEVAQSPRYKITEKSQAVAFWCDPISGHATLYWYRQILGQGPELLVQFQDESVVDDSQLPKDRFSAERLKGVDSTLKIQPAELGDSAMYLCASSFGSSGNNEQFFGPGTRLTVL.

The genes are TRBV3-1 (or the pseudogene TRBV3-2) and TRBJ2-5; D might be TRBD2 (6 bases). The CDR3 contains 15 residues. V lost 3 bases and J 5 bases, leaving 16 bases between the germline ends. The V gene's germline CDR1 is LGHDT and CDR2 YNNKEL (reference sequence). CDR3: CASSQGTLSQETQYF. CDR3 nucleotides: TGTGCCAGCAGCCAGGGGACTCTATCTCAGGAGACCCAGTACTTC.

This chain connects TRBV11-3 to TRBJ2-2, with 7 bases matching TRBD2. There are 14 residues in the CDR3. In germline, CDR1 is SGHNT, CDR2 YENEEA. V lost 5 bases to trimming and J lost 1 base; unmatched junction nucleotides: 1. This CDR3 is CASSTGGNTGELFF. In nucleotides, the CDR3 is TGTGCCAGCAGCACGGGAGGGAACACCGGGGAGCTGTTTTTT.

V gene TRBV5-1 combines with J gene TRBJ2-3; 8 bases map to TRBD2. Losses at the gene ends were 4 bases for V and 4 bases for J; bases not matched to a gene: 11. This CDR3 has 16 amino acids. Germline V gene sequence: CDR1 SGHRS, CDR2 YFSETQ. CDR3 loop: CASSPGLAGGADTQYF. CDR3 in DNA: TGCGCCAGCAGCCCTGGTCTGGCGGGGGGAGCAGATACGCAGTATTTT.

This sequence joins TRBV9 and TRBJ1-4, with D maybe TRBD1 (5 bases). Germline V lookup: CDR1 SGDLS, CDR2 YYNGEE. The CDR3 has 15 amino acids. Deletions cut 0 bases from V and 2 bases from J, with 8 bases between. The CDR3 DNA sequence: TGTGCCAGCAGCGTAGCGGGGGTGACTAATGAAAAACTGTTTTTT. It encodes CASSVAGVTNEKLFF.

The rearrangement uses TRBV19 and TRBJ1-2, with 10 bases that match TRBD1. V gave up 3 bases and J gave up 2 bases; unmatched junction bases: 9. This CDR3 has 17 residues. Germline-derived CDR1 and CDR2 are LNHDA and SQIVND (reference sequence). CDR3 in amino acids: CASSIGTGEWVNYGYTF. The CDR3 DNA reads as TGTGCCAGTAGTATCGGGACAGGGGAATGGGTCAACTATGGCTACACCTTC.

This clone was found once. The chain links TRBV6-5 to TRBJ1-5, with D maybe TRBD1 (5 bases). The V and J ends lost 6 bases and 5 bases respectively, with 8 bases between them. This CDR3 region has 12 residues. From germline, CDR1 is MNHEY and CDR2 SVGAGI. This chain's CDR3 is CASSDSYQPQHF. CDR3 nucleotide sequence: TGTGCCAGCAGCGACAGTTATCAGCCCCAGCATTTT.

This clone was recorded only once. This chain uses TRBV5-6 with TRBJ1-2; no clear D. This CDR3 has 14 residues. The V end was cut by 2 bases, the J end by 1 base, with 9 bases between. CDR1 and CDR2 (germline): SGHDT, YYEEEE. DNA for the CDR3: TGTGCCAGCAGCTTCTATAGTAATAACTATGGCTACACCTTC. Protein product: CASSFYSNNYGYTF.

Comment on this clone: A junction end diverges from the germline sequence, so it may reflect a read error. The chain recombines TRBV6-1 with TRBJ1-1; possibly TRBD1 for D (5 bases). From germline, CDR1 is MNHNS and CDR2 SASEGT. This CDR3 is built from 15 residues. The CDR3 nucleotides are TGTGCCAGCAGTGAAGTGGTGAGACAGAACAGTGAAGCTTTCTTT. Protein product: CASSEVVRQNSEAFF.

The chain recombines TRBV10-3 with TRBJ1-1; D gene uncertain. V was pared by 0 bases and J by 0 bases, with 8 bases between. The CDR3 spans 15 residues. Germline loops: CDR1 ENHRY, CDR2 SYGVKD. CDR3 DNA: TGTGCCATCAGTGAGTCGGGCAGCTTGAACACTGAAGCTTTCTTT. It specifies CAISESGSLNTEAFF.

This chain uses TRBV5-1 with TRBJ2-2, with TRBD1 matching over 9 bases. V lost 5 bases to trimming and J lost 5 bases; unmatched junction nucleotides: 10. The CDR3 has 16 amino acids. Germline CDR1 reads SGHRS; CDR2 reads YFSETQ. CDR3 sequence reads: CASRTGTGIRTGELFF. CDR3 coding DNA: TGCGCCAGCAGAACCGGGACAGGGATACGGACCGGGGAGCTGTTTTTT.

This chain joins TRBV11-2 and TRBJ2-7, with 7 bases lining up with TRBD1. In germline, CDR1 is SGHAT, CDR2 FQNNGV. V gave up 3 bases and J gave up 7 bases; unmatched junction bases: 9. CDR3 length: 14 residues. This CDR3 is CASSFLTGQGEQYF. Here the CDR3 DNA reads TGTGCCAGCAGCTTCCTGACAGGGCAGGGTGAGCAGTACTTC.

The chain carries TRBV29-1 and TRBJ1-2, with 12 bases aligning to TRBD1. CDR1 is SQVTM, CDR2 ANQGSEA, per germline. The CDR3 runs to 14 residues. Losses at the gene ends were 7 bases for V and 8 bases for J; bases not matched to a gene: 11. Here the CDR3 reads CSGDPGQGAHGYTF. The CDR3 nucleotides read TGCAGCGGTGACCCGGGACAGGGGGCGCACGGCTACACCTTC.

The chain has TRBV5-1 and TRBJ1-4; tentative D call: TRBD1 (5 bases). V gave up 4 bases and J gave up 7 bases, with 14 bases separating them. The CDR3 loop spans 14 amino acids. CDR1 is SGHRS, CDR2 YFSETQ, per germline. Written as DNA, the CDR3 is TGCGCCAGCAGCGGAAGGGGAAACGGTGAAAAACTGTTTTTT. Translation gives CASSGRGNGEKLFF. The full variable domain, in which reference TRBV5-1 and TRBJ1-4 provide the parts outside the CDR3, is KAGVTQTPRYLIKTRGQQVTLSCSPISGHRSVSWYQQTPGQGLQFLFEYFSETQRNKGNFPGRFSGRQFSNSRSEMNVSTLELGDSALYLCASSGRGNGEKLFFGSGTQLSVL.

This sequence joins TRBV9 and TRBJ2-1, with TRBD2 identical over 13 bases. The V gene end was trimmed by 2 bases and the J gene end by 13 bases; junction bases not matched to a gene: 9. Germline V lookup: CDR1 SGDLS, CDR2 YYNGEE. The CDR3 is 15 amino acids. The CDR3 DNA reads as TGTGCCAGCAGCGTCTCCGGGACTAGCGGGGTTGAACAGTTCTTC. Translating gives CASSVSGTSGVEQFF.

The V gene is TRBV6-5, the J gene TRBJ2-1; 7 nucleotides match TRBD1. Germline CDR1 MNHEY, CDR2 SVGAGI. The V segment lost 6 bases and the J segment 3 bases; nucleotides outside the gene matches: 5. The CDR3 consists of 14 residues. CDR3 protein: CASSHTGVYNEQFF. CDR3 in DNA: TGTGCCAGCAGCCATACAGGGGTCTACAATGAGCAGTTCTTC.

The CDR3 is CAISANGGSSPLHF. CDR3 nucleotides: TGTGCCATCAGTGCTAACGGGGGGAGTTCACCCCTCCACTTT. V is TRBV10-3 and J is TRBJ1-6, with a weak D call TRBD1 (5 bases). The CDR3 covers 14 residues. Trimming took off 4 bases at V and 9 bases at J, with 13 bases between the two ends. CDR1 and CDR2 (germline): ENHRY, SYGVKD.

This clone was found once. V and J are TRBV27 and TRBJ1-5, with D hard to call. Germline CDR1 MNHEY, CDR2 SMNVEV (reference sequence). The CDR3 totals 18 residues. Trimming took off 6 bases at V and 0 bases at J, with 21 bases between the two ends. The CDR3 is CASSPTSWRIYSNQPQHF. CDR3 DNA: TGTGCCAGCAGCCCCACCAGCTGGAGGATCTATAGCAATCAGCCCCAGCATTTT.